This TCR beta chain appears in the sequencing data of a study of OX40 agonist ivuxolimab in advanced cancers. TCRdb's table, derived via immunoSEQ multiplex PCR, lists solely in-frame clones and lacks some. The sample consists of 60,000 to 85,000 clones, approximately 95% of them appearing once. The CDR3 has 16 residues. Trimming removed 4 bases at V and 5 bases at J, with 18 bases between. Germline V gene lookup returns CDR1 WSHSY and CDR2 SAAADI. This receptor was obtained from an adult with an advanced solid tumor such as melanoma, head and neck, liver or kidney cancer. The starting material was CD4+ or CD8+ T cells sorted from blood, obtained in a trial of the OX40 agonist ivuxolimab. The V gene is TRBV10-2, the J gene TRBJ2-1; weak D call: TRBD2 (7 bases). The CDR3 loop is CASSGAVAGANNEQFF. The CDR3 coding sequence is TGCGCCAGCAGTGGCGCCGTGGCGGGGGCCAACAATGAGCAGTTCTTC.